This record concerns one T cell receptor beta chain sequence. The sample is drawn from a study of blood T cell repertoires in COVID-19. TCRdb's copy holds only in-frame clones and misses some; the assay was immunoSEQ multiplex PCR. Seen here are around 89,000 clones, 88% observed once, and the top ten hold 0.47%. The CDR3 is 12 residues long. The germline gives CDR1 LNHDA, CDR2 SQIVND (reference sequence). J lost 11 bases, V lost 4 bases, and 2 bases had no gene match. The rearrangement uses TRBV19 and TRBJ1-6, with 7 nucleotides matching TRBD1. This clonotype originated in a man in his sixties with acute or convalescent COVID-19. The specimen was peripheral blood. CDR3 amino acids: CASSTGGPPLHF. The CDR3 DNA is TGTGCCAGTAGTACAGGGGGTCCACCCCTCCACTTT.